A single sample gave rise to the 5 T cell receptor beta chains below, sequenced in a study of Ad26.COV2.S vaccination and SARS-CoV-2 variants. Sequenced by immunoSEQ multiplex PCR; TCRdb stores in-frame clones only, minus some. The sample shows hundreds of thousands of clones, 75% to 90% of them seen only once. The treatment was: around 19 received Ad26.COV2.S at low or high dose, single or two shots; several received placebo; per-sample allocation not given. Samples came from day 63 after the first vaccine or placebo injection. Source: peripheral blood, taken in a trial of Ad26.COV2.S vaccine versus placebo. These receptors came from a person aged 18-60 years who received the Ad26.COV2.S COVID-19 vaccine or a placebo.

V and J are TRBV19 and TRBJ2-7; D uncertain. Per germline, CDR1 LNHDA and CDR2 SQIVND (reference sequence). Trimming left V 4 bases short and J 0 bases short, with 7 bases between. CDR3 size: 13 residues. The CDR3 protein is CASSTVASYEQYF. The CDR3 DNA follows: TGTGCCAGTAGTACGGTCGCCTCCTACGAGCAGTACTTC.

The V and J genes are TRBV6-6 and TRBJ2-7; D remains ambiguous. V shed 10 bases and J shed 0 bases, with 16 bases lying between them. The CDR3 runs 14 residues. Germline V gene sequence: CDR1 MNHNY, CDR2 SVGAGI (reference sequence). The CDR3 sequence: CATSELSYSYEQYF. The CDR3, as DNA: TGTGCCACCTCAGAGCTTTCCTACTCCTACGAGCAGTACTTC.

CDR3 amino acids: CASSASGGLERGNTGELFF. For the CDR3, the DNA is TGTGCCAGCAGCGCCTCAGGCGGGTTAGAGCGGGGGAACACCGGGGAGCTGTTTTTT. The rearrangement uses TRBV9 and TRBJ2-2; the match to TRBD2 covers 7 bases. Trimming at V came to 3 bases and at J to 1 base, leaving 15 bases not matched to a gene. Germline V gives CDR1 SGDLS, CDR2 YYNGEE. CDR3 length: 19 residues. The full variable domain, completed using reference TRBV9 and TRBJ2-2, is DSGVTQTPKHLITATGQRVTLRCSPRSGDLSVYWYQQSLDQGLQFLIQYYNGEERAKGNILERFSAQQFPDLHSELNLSSLELGDSALYFCASSASGGLERGNTGELFFGEGSRLTVL.

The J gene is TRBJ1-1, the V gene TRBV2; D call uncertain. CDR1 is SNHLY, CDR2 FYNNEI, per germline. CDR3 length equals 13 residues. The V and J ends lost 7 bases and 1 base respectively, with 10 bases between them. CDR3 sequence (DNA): TGTGCCAGCACGGAAGGGTCGAACACTGAAGCTTTCTTT. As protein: CASTEGSNTEAFF.

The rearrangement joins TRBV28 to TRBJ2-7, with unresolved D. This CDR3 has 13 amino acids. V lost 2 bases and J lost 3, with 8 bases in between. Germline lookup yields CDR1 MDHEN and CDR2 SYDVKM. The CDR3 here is CASSLEPNYEQYF. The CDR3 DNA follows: TGTGCCAGCAGTTTAGAACCTAACTACGAGCAGTACTTC.